The rows below give T cell receptor beta chains drawn from one sample of a study of beta chain features in type 1 diabetes. Produced via immunoSEQ multiplex PCR; TCRdb's table is partial and in-frame only. The table shows 330,000 or so clones, with roughly a fifth occurring only once. Source material: naive CD4+ T cells from blood. These receptors were obtained from a young woman in good health. The CDR3 runs from the conserved cysteine through the conserved F or W. D genes are given only for firm matches. Clone sizes are given selectively: once, few, many, or a class where the clone is expanded.

DNA,CDR3,size,V,J,D
TGTGCCAGCAGCTTGCCGCTAGCGGGAAGCACAGATACGCAGTATTTT,CASSLPLAGSTDTQYF,.,TRBV5-4,TRBJ2-3,TRBD2
TGTGCCAGCACCCCCGGTGATGCGAGTCAGCCCCAGCATTTT,CASTPGDASQPQHF,.,TRBV28,TRBJ1-5,.
TGTGCCTGGGGGTCCCAGGGCAATCAGCCCCAGCATTTT,CAWGSQGNQPQHF,.,TRBV30,TRBJ1-5,.
TGCGCCAGCAGCCAGTCCGGGGTCCCCCAAGAGACCCAGTACTTC,CASSQSGVPQETQYF,.,TRBV4-1,TRBJ2-5,.
TGTGCCACCAGCAGAGGTCGAGAGGCCGAGCAGTACTTC,CATSRGREAEQYF,.,TRBV15,TRBJ2-7,.
TGTGCCAGCAGCTTTCACGTCGCGGAAGGGCAGTACTTC,CASSFHVAEGQYF,.,TRBV11-1,TRBJ2-7,.
TGTGCCATCAGTGAGTCCGGTCTAGCGGGCAGATACGAGCAGTACTTC,CAISESGLAGRYEQYF,.,TRBV10-3,TRBJ2-7,TRBD2
TGTGCCAGCAGCCCAGGACAGGGGGCCTCTGGGGCCAACGTCCTGACTTTC,CASSPGQGASGANVLTF,.,TRBV7-2,TRBJ2-6,TRBD1
TGTGCCAGCAGCTCCGACAGGGGAATCAATCAGCCCCAGCATTTT,CASSSDRGINQPQHF,few,TRBV7-9,TRBJ1-5,TRBD1
TGTGCCAGCAGCCCCCAGGGCGGAAATCAGCCCCAGCATTTT,CASSPQGGNQPQHF,.,TRBV7-6,TRBJ1-5,.
TGTGCCAGCAGTGATCTAGCGGTTAGCTCCTACAATGAGCAGTTCTTC,CASSDLAVSSYNEQFF,few,TRBV2,TRBJ2-1,TRBD2
TGTGCCAGCATCACCCCGGGACTAGGCTCAGGAGAGACCCAGTACTTC,CASITPGLGSGETQYF,.,TRBV7-8,TRBJ2-5,TRBD2
TGCGCCAGCACCACACCGGGGGTCCCAGATACGCAGTATTTT,CASTTPGVPDTQYF,few,TRBV5-1,TRBJ2-3,.
TGTGCCAGTAGTAAATCAGGGGTGGGCCCCGGAGCCGGGGAGCTGTTTTTT,CASSKSGVGPGAGELFF,few,TRBV19,TRBJ2-2,.
TGTGCCAGCAGTGAAGGCAGCGGGTCCTACGAGCAGTACTTC,CASSEGSGSYEQYF,few,TRBV2,TRBJ2-7,.
TGTGCCAGCAGCACAACCACCTACGAGCAGTACTTC,CASSTTTYEQYF,few,TRBV7-9,TRBJ2-7,.
TGTGCCAGCAGCCCCACCCGGGACAGGGCCTCGGGAACCCTCCACTTT,CASSPTRDRASGTLHF,.,TRBV14,TRBJ1-6,TRBD1
TGTGCCAGCAGACTGGACCAAGAGACCCAGTACTTC,CASRLDQETQYF,few,TRBV2,TRBJ2-5,.
TGTGCCAGCAGCCCAGGGACAGGGAGTTATACGCAGTATTTT,CASSPGTGSYTQYF,few,TRBV9,TRBJ2-3,TRBD1
TGTGCCAGCAGCGTTGGGACAGGGAGGACAGATGAGCAGTACTTC,CASSVGTGRTDEQYF,few,TRBV9,TRBJ2-7,TRBD1
TGTGCCAGCAGCCAAGGAGGACAGGGCTACGAGCAGTACTTC,CASSQGGQGYEQYF,.,TRBV4-2,TRBJ2-7,TRBD1
TGTGCCTTGGGGACTAGCCCAGAGACCCAGTACTTC,CALGTSPETQYF,few,TRBV30,TRBJ2-5,TRBD2
TGTGCCAGCGGTAGACTAGCGTTCGAGCAGTTCTTC,CASGRLAFEQFF,.,TRBV25-1,TRBJ2-1,TRBD2
TGTGCCAGCAGCCAAGAGAGCTACACCATATATTTT,CASSQESYTIYF,few,TRBV14,TRBJ1-3,.
TGTGCCACCAGCATAGGGAGTGAAAAACTGTTTTTT,CATSIGSEKLFF,.,TRBV15,TRBJ1-4,.
TGTGCCAGCTCACCAGGGCCCGGGGGATCCTACGAGCAGTACTTC,CASSPGPGGSYEQYF,few,TRBV18,TRBJ2-7,.
TGTGCCTCCCGAGGTGCGGGCACAGATACGCAGTATTTT,CASRGAGTDTQYF,.,TRBV30,TRBJ2-3,.
TGCAGCGTCTCCGGGACAGGGGAAACTGAAGCTTTCTTT,CSVSGTGETEAFF,.,TRBV29-1,TRBJ1-1,TRBD1
TGCGCCAGCAGCCAAGAGAGTACGCAGTATTTT,CASSQESTQYF,.,TRBV5-1,TRBJ2-3,.
TGCGCCAGCAGCCAAGGATACAGGTCCCCCTACGAGCAGTACTTC,CASSQGYRSPYEQYF,few,TRBV4-1,TRBJ2-7,.
TGCGCCAGCAGCGCCGGACAGAATAATGAAAAACTGTTTTTT,CASSAGQNNEKLFF,few,TRBV5-1,TRBJ1-4,.
TGTGCCAGCAGCTTAGGAATGACAAACACCGGGGAGCTGTTTTTT,CASSLGMTNTGELFF,few,TRBV11-3,TRBJ2-2,.
TGTGCCTGGAGTCAGAGGGGAGGACTTGCGGCAGATACGCAGTATTTT,CAWSQRGGLAADTQYF,.,TRBV30,TRBJ2-3,.
TGTGCTAGTGGTTTCGACAGGGCAGGGGTAGGAGCTTTCTTT,CASGFDRAGVGAFF,few,TRBV12-5,TRBJ1-1,TRBD1
TGTGCCAGCAGCGCCCTGGGGCGAGAGCAGTACTTC,CASSALGREQYF,.,TRBV9,TRBJ2-7,.
TGTGCCAGCAGCTTTCTGGGTAGCGGGGGGGCTGGGACCCAGTACTTC,CASSFLGSGGAGTQYF,few,TRBV7-2,TRBJ2-5,TRBD2
TGTGCCAGCAGGGGGACTTGGAACAATGAGCAGTTCTTC,CASRGTWNNEQFF,few,TRBV11-2,TRBJ2-1,.
TGTGCCAGCAGCGGGGGGTTGGCAGATACGCAGTATTTT,CASSGGLADTQYF,.,TRBV27,TRBJ2-3,TRBD2
TGTGCCAGCAGCCCGACAGGGCGTAATCAGCCCCAGCATTTT,CASSPTGRNQPQHF,.,TRBV7-2,TRBJ1-5,TRBD1
TGTGCCAGCAGTGAGGCCCAATATGGCTACACCTTC,CASSEAQYGYTF,few,TRBV2,TRBJ1-2,.
TGTGCCAGCAGCGCCGAGGGGGCGATCTATGGCTACACCTTC,CASSAEGAIYGYTF,.,TRBV4-2,TRBJ1-2,TRBD1
TGTGCCAGCAGCCCACGAGGTCAGCTGAACACTGAAGCTTTCTTT,CASSPRGQLNTEAFF,.,TRBV7-9,TRBJ1-1,.
TGCAGCGTTAGCGGACGGAGTACCGGGGAGCTGTTTTTT,CSVSGRSTGELFF,.,TRBV29-1,TRBJ2-2,.
TGTGCCAGCGCCGGACAGGGCGGAAATCAGCCCCAGCATTTT,CASAGQGGNQPQHF,.,TRBV27,TRBJ1-5,TRBD1
TGTGCCAGCAGTCCTTCGGGACAGCCCCAGCATTTT,CASSPSGQPQHF,.,TRBV7-2,TRBJ1-5,.
TGTGCCAGCAGTGGCGGACTAGCGGTTGACCCGCAGTATTTT,CASSGGLAVDPQYF,few,TRBV25-1,TRBJ2-3,TRBD2
TGTGCCAGCAGCTTGACCCCCCTAGCGGTAACCTACGAGCAGTACTTC,CASSLTPLAVTYEQYF,.,TRBV7-2,TRBJ2-7,TRBD2
TGTGCCAGCAGCCGGGGGACAGCCTACGAGCAGTACTTC,CASSRGTAYEQYF,.,TRBV6-6,TRBJ2-7,.
TGTGCCAGCAGCTTGTCGTCTAGACTAGCGGGAGACTACGAGCAGTACTTC,CASSLSSRLAGDYEQYF,.,TRBV5-6,TRBJ2-7,TRBD2
TGTGCCAGCAGCTCCGATAGGGGGATCCCTGGCTACACCTTC,CASSSDRGIPGYTF,.,TRBV7-2,TRBJ1-2,.
TGCGCCAGCAGCTTGGCGGGGAGGGGTTCACCCCTCCACTTT,CASSLAGRGSPLHF,few,TRBV5-1,TRBJ1-6,.
TGTGCCAGCAGCTTAGTATGGACAGCGAATCAGCCCCAGCATTTT,CASSLVWTANQPQHF,.,TRBV7-2,TRBJ1-5,.
TGTGCCACCGAAAACCAGGGGATGAACACTGAAGCTTTCTTT,CATENQGMNTEAFF,.,TRBV2,TRBJ1-1,.
TGTGCCAGCAGTGGGCCCTCCGGGGGTAATTCACCCCTCCACTTT,CASSGPSGGNSPLHF,.,TRBV2,TRBJ1-6,.
TGCAGCGTTGAAATCGGGCAGGGATCGAACACCGGGGAGCTGTTTTTT,CSVEIGQGSNTGELFF,.,TRBV29-1,TRBJ2-2,.